These 15 T cell receptor beta chains originate from one sample sequenced in a study of cytomegalovirus exposure and HLA in healthy donors. The PCR used 60 Vbeta and 13 Jbeta primers. Only in-frame clones appear in the TCRdb table, and some are missing; sequencing was by immunoSEQ multiplex PCR. This sample carries under 250,000 clones, around four fifths of them seen once, and the ten largest clones take 10%. The specimen sequenced was PBMCs. The receptors here all came from a woman aged 50 to 60 in good health and CMV-seropositive.

This chain links TRBV5-6 with TRBJ2-3, with D maybe TRBD1 (6 bases). Trimming stripped 0 bases from V and 6 bases from J, with 14 bases between. Germline CDR1 is SGHDT and CDR2 is YYEEEE. The CDR3 length is 15 residues. CDR3 loop: CASSLDLDRPDTQYF. As DNA, the CDR3 is TGTGCCAGCAGCTTGGACCTAGACAGGCCGGATACGCAGTATTTT. Based on the CDR3 plus reference TRBV5-6 and TRBJ2-3, the full variable domain is DAGVTQSPTHLIKTRGQQVTLRCSPKSGHDTVSWYQQALGQGPQFIFQYYEEEERQRGNFPDRFSGHQFPNYSSELNVNALLLGDSALYLCASSLDLDRPDTQYFGPGTRLTVL.

V gene TRBV5-1 combines with J gene TRBJ1-2, with 8 nucleotides matching TRBD1. With 0 bases clipped from V and 4 bases from J, the junction kept 5 bases outside the gene matches. The CDR3 is made up of 15 amino acids. Per the germline V gene, CDR1 is SGHRS and CDR2 is YFSETQ. The CDR3 reads CASSLAPTGGYGYTF. CDR3 sequence (DNA): TGCGCCAGCAGCTTGGCCCCCACAGGGGGCTATGGCTACACCTTC.

The CDR3 sequence is CASSESAGQGLANEKLFF. In DNA form, the CDR3 reads TGTGCCAGCAGTGAATCGGCGGGGCAGGGCTTGGCTAATGAAAAACTGTTTTTT. V usage is TRBV25-1 and J usage is TRBJ1-4; D may be TRBD1 (5 bases). Trimming took off 1 base at V and 3 bases at J, with 18 bases between the two ends. This CDR3 is 18 amino acids long. The V gene's germline CDR1 is MGHDK and CDR2 SYGVNS.

The V call is TRBV6-5, the J call TRBJ1-2; D might be TRBD1 (6 bases). CDR1 is MNHEY and CDR2 is SVGAGI in the germline V gene. Trimming pared 5 bases from V and 7 bases from J, leaving 17 bases between. This CDR3 region has 14 residues. The CDR3 DNA is TGTGCCAGCAGTACAACCGACAGGTTTAGTGGCTACACCTTC. Its protein is CASSTTDRFSGYTF.

The chain joins TRBV6-1 to TRBJ1-2; TRBD1 matches 9 bases. This CDR3 region has 14 residues. Germline CDR1 and CDR2: MNHNS and SASEGT. V lost 4 bases to trimming and J lost 4 bases; unmatched junction nucleotides: 4. CDR3 amino acids: CASSADRGSYGYTF. The CDR3 region has the DNA TGTGCCAGCAGTGCGGACAGGGGTTCCTATGGCTACACCTTC.

This clone was recorded once. At one end the junction does not follow the germline gene, possibly because of a read error. The chain has TRBV7-9 and TRBJ1-1; D possibly corresponds to TRBD1 (5 bases). The germline CDR1 and CDR2 sequences are SEHNR and FQNEAQ (reference sequence). The CDR3 has 12 residues. CDR3 protein: CSSSPGRSEAFF. Written as DNA, the CDR3 is TGTTCCAGCAGCCCAGGGAGGAGTGAAGCTTTCTTT.

This rearrangement joins TRBV5-1 to TRBJ1-1; no clear D. Germline-derived CDR1 and CDR2 are SGHRS and YFSETQ. The CDR3 spans 13 residues. V was shortened by 4 bases and J by 0 bases, with 7 bases between the two germline ends. The CDR3 bases are TGCGCCAGCAGCCCATACATGAACACTGAAGCTTTCTTT. Its translation: CASSPYMNTEAFF. Drawing the rest from reference TRBV5-1 and TRBJ1-1, the complete variable domain is KAGVTQTPRYLIKTRGQQVTLSCSPISGHRSVSWYQQTPGQGLQFLFEYFSETQRNKGNFPGRFSGRQFSNSRSEMNVSTLELGDSALYLCASSPYMNTEAFFGQGTRLTVV.

The V call is TRBV30, the J call TRBJ2-1, with D possibly TRBD1 on 6 matching bases. The V end lost 0 bases, the J end lost 7 bases, and 10 bases lay between the germline ends. The CDR3 loop spans 13 amino acids. Germline V gene sequence: CDR1 GTSNPN, CDR2 SVGIG (reference sequence). The CDR3 nucleotides read TGTGCCTGGAGTGTCGGGACAAATAATGAGCAGTTCTTC. It codes for CAWSVGTNNEQFF.

This chain uses TRBV2 with TRBJ1-2; 8 bases align to TRBD1. V was clipped by 6 bases and J by 5 bases; unmatched bases: 11. The CDR3 runs 15 residues. Germline V gene lookup returns CDR1 SNHLY and CDR2 FYNNEI. This chain's CDR3 is CASRIGQGDGYGYTF. The DNA for the CDR3 is TGTGCCAGCAGAATCGGACAGGGAGATGGGTATGGCTACACCTTC.

V is TRBV7-3 and J is TRBJ2-3; D not certain. V was shortened by 5 bases and J by 8 bases, with 11 bases between the two germline ends. The CDR3 covers 12 residues. The germline V gene has CDR1 SGHTA and CDR2 FQGTGA. This CDR3 reads CASSLHPGTQYF. DNA for the CDR3: TGTGCCAGCAGCCTGCACCCGGGTACGCAGTATTTT. Based on the CDR3 plus reference TRBV7-3 and TRBJ2-3, the full variable domain is GAGVSQTPSNKVTEKGKYVELRCDPISGHTALYWYRQSLGQGPEFLIYFQGTGAADDSGLPNDRFFAVRPEGSVSTLKIQRTERGDSAVYLCASSLHPGTQYFGPGTRLTVL.

V gene TRBV4-1 combines with J gene TRBJ2-1, with TRBD2 identical over 10 bases. From germline, CDR1 is MGHRA and CDR2 YSYEKL. J gave up 7 bases and V 4 bases, and 10 bases lay outside the gene matches. The CDR3 sequence is 16 residues long. The DNA for the CDR3 is TGCGCCAGCAGCCGACCACCCGGGACTAGCGATAATGAGCAGTTCTTC. As protein: CASSRPPGTSDNEQFF.

The CDR3 bases are TGTGCCAGCAGCAGGGCGGCGGGGGCTTACGAGCAGTACTTC. This codes for CASSRAAGAYEQYF. The chain employs TRBV2 and TRBJ2-7, with D possibly being TRBD2 (7 bases). V was cut by 6 bases and J by 4 bases, with 16 bases left in between. Germline CDR1 and CDR2: SNHLY and FYNNEI. This CDR3 spans 14 amino acids.

The rearrangement links TRBV6-1 to TRBJ2-7; tentative D call: TRBD1 (6 bases). The CDR3 totals 15 residues. The V end was cut by 3 bases, the J end by 0 bases, with 12 bases between. Germline CDR1 is MNHNS and CDR2 is SASEGT. CDR3 amino acids: CASSDIVRGSYEQYF. DNA for the CDR3: TGTGCCAGCAGTGATATTGTCAGGGGCTCCTACGAGCAGTACTTC.

This clone appeared a few times. The rearrangement joins TRBV27 to TRBJ1-4; tentatively, D is TRBD1 (5 bases). Germline loops: CDR1 MNHEY, CDR2 SMNVEV (reference sequence). The V and J ends lost 4 bases and 7 bases respectively, with 10 bases between them. The CDR3 totals 13 residues. CDR3 sequence: CASSSGMAEKLFF. The CDR3 nucleotides read TGTGCCAGCAGTTCAGGGATGGCTGAAAAACTGTTTTTT.

V usage is TRBV19 and J usage is TRBJ2-6, with D possibly being TRBD2 (5 bases). The CDR3 sequence is 16 residues long. The germline gives CDR1 LNHDA, CDR2 SQIVND (reference sequence). Trimming took 6 bases from V and 0 from J, leaving 12 bases between them. CDR3 sequence reads: CASRERIRSGANVLTF. CDR3 coding DNA: TGTGCCAGTAGAGAGCGGATCCGCTCTGGGGCCAACGTCCTGACTTTC.